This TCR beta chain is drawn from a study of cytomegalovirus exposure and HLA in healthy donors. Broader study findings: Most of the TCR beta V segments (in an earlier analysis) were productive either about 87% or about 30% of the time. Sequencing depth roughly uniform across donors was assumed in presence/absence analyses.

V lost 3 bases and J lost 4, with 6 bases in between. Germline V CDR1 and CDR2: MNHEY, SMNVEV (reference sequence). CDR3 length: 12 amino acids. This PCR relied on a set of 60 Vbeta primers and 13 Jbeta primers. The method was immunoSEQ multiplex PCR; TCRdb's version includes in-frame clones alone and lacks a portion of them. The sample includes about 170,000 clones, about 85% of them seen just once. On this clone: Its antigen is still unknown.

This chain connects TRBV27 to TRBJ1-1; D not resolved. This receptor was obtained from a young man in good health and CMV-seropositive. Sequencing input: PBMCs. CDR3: CASSLSGTEAFF. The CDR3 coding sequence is TGTGCCAGCAGTTTGTCGGGCACTGAAGCTTTCTTT.